Given below is one T cell receptor (beta chain) in context. What it binds is not known. The record originates from a study of T cells in Graves' hyperthyroidism and ophthalmopathy. Researchers took RNA transcripts and amplified the TCR beta CDR3 regions from them. When the TCR CDR3 underwent first-round RT-PCR, the HTBI primer set was used. TCRdb recomputed calls from the multiplex PCR reads with MiXCR, one row per CDR3 protein. The sample yields hundreds of thousands of distinct CDR3 sequences, 18% seen once. Study-level findings and limits: Expanded thyroid clonotypes (above 0.001) were mostly also found in blood. Stable hyperthyroidism was separated from ophthalmopathy by a model based on 13 V-J features.

The V end lost 4 bases, the J end lost 0 bases, and 7 bases lay between the germline ends. Germline V gives CDR1 LNHDA, CDR2 SQIVND (reference sequence). This CDR3 has 14 amino acids. The source is a woman between 45 and 60 years old with Graves' hyperthyroidism that later progressed to Graves' ophthalmopathy. Sequenced material: blood. The chain couples TRBV19 to TRBJ1-3, with D unclear. The DNA of the CDR3 is TGTGCCAGTAGTAACGCCGTCTCTGGAAACACCATATATTTT. It is translated as CASSNAVSGNTIYF.